Reported below is one T cell receptor (beta chain). The clone's antigen remains unknown. Base qualities are not recorded, but no much larger clone differs from it by a single base. This specimen belongs to a study of T cell responses to AZD1222 COVID-19 vaccine (TCRdb year 2021). For the study in its entirety: A total of over 230 trial participants underwent TCR sequencing, of whom some 210 received two doses of AZD1222 and about 25 received two doses of the MenACWY control vaccine. Trial participants were enrolled by age into subgroups of 18-55, 56-69 and 70-plus years, and around 150, 28 and 57 TCR-sequenced participants, respectively, were included in these subgroups. Study-wide findings and limitations: The 56-69-year group was small, and its depth increase did not reach significance, likely because of low power. Reportedly, almost half of the unique spike-specific TCRs recognized epitopes lying outside the regions that are mutated in the B.1.351 and B.1.1.7 variants. Conclusions about previously exposed vaccinees were limited because only six AZD1222 recipients were SARS-CoV-2 seropositive at baseline. The whole spike protein was spanned by vaccine-associated CD4 TCRs, and dominant responses were seen in regions 160-218 and 743-854. A significant rise in spike-specific TCR breadth and depth was observed after two AZD1222 doses relative to day 0 and relative to MenACWY recipients. No day 14 peak-response samples were available, so repertoires were characterized only after the peak T cell response. Most participants were white British and females outnumbered males, and the authors suggested that clonal diversity may have been underestimated.

Sample time point, as interpreted from the label and publication: about 28 days (+/-7) after the second vaccine dose. Because spike-specific TCR depth and breadth did not differ between the two schedules, AZD1222 recipients who got a second dose at roughly 4 weeks were pooled with those who got a second dose at roughly 12 weeks. Vaccinee samples came from UK trials COV001 and COV002, including a single-blind randomized controlled phase 2/3 trial of AZD1222 (ChAdOx1 nCoV-19) in healthy adults. Trial participant PBMC samples were collected at day 0 and day 28 after the second dose for TCRbeta chain sequencing. Trimming costs V 4 bases and J 3 bases, and their ends lie 8 bases apart. For CDR1 and CDR2, the germline V gene lists SGHRS and YFSETQ. From the cysteine up to the phenylalanine, the CDR3 has a length of 13 residues. CDR3 DNA is the only sequence kept; it has 39 bases, read in frame from the first base.

The CDR3 regions of human TCRbeta chains were subjected to immunosequencing. Concerning the study's data processing: TCRs in the repertoires were compared against a reference library of SARS-CoV-2-specific TCRs that had been generated with the MIRA antigen-specificity platform. Breadth was defined as the fraction of unique TCRs that were SARS-CoV-2-associated, and depth was defined as the fraction of total T cells that were SARS-CoV-2-associated. Using the MIRA data, each spike-specific TCR was mapped to the spike region that the TCR reacts to and placed in a CD4 or CD8 class. Log10-transformed breadth and depth values were compared by one-way ANOVA with Sidak's multiple comparisons tests. TCRdb mirrors the immuneACCESS table, restricted to in-frame sequences. Some clones are absent from its copies; in checked studies, under half trace to an unresolved V gene, and the reason for the others is unknown. Clonal size and the V and J genes are those of that table, whereas D and trimming came from the DNA. The sample table holds about 84,000 clones, of which 87% were seen once. The ten largest make up roughly 11% of the sample.

Sequencing used peripheral blood, obtained 28 days after the second AZD1222 dose. The receptor was derived from an adult who received the AZD1222 COVID-19 vaccine. Recombination joined TRBV5-1 with TRBJ1-5; too little of a D gene remains to name it. The nucleotide sequence is TGCGCCAGCAGCCCGGCCCCCAATCAGCCCCAGCATTTT. Translated, this gives CASSPAPNQPQHF.